This T cell receptor beta chain was sequenced during a study of T cells in Graves' hyperthyroidism and ophthalmopathy (dated 2019 in TCRdb). Background on the whole study: Peripheral blood was collected at initial diagnosis, before any treatment. TCR V-J signatures able to tell the groups apart were searched for in a discovery cohort of some 100 patients, of whom roughly 42 had Graves' ophthalmopathy and 55 to 65 had stable Graves' hyperthyroidism. Prospective prediction of ophthalmopathy was tested in an independent validation cohort consisting of roughly 20 hyperthyroidism patients and approximately 16 patients who later progressed to ophthalmopathy. The 90 or so discovery patients were randomly split 7:3 into training and test sets. Thyroid tissue and blood T-cell repertoires from roughly six Graves' hyperthyroidism patients were also compared in the study. Once sampling was done, hyperthyroidism patients were given methimazole at a starting dose of 30 mg daily, whereas ophthalmopathy patients were given high-dose intravenous methylprednisolone. According to the paper, TCR Vbeta CDR3 sequencing was carried out on over 130 peripheral blood samples, which came from about 45 ophthalmopathy, under 80 hyperthyroidism and roughly 17 progressor patients. Study-level results and caveats: A 13 V-J signature model separated ophthalmopathy from stable hyperthyroidism, with approximately 86% sensitivity and 81.08% specificity in cross-validation and 80%/75% in testing. Blood samples also contained most of the expanded thyroid clonotypes (frequency above 0.001), which suggests that blood repertoires may reflect thyroid immune responses. In validation, the model predicted progression to ophthalmopathy with around 71% sensitivity and approximately 78% specificity, a median of about six months before onset. No statistical method was used to set the sample size in advance, and investigators knew the group allocation.

Stable Graves' hyperthyroidism was defined as no progression to ophthalmopathy during 18 months of follow-up. The hyperthyroidism patients were between 18 and 65 years old and newly diagnosed, with a disease duration of less than 2 months. Any patient with an uncontrolled infection, another autoimmune disease, pregnancy or lactation was excluded. Diagnoses relied on clinical symptoms, serum thyroxine and TRAb, thyroid ultrasound and orbital computed tomography. PBMCs were isolated from about 10 ml of fresh peripheral blood by Ficoll-Paque density gradient centrifugation. Total RNA was extracted using Trizol reagent, and RNA quality was assessed on an Agilent 2100 Bioanalyzer. This clonotype has ten or more counts. It lacks a known antigen. No per-base quality is available; no much larger clone lies one base away. TCR beta CDR3 regions were amplified from RNA transcripts. A first-round RT-PCR of the TCR CDR3 used the HTBI primer set with the Qiagen OneStep RT-PCR kit. Libraries were constructed in a second round of multiplex PCR, after which size selection and purification were performed. Paired-end sequencing of the libraries was performed with 100 bp reads on an Illumina HiSeq2000. The authors' analysis ran thus. SOAPnuke was used to process the raw data, throwing out any read that contained adapters or uncalled bases, had a mean Phred below 15, or lacked an exact constant-primer or identifier match. High-quality paired reads were merged with COPE v1.2.5, and unique nucleotide sequences were defined as clonotypes. Clonotypes were aligned to IMGT TRBV, TRBD and TRBJ reference segments using MiTCR v1.1. Only V-J combinations with frequency above 0.0001, covering about 99% of repertoires, were analysed. A TCS score was defined as the ratio of F50 (clonal expansion) to E x V (chaos), with BLOSUM62-based TCRdist applied between CDR3 peptides within each V-J. Welch's t-statistics and random forest reduced around 520 V-J features to 13, which were used in a naive Bayes classifier (R e1071). The raw public data were reprocessed by TCRdb itself: fastp quality trimming at Q25, MiXCR clonotype calling, in-frame beta chains only. Identical CDR3 proteins give one entry, which carries the most common genes and DNA. These V and J calls rely on TCRdb rather than the paper's analysis. In all, the sample holds hundreds of thousands of distinct CDR3 sequences, and about 12% of those were seen once. Around 9.2% of the sample belongs to the ten largest clones.

The specimen was blood. The clonotype originates from a young woman with Graves' hyperthyroidism.

The DNA sequence is as follows: TGTGCCAGCAGTTCGCGCAGGCCGTTCAATGAGCAGTTCTTC. It is translated as CASSSRRPFNEQFF. The chain is assembled from TRBV6-2 or TRBV6-3 and TRBJ2-1, with no reliable assignment of the D segment. V is cut by 4 bases and J by 6 bases, and the space between the germline ends is 13 bases. From cysteine to phenylalanine, the CDR3 is 14 amino acids long. Only the CDR3 part of the read is kept: 42 bases, read in frame from the first base. The germline V gene supplies CDR1 MNHEY and CDR2 SVGEGT.